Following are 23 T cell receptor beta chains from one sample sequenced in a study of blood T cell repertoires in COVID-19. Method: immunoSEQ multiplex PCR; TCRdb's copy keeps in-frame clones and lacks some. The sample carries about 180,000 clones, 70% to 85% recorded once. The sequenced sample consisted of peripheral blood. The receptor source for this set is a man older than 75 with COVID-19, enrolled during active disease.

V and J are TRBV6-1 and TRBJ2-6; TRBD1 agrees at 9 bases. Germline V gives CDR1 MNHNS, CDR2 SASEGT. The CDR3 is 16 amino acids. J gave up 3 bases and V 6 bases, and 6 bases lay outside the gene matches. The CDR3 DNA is TGTGCCAGCAGGGAACAGGGGGCGCTTGGGGCCAACGTCCTGACTTTC. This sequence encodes CASREQGALGANVLTF.

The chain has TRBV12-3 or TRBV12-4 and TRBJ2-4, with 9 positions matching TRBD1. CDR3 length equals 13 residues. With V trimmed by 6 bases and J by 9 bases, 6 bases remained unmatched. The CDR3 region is CASRGTGYGIQYF. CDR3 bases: TGTGCCAGCAGGGGGACAGGGTACGGCATTCAGTACTTC.

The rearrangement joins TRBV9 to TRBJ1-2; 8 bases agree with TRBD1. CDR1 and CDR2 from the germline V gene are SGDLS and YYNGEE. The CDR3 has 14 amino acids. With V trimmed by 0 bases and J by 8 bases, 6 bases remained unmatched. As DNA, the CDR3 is TGTGCCAGCAGCGTAGCAGGACAGGGCCGAGGCTACACCTTC. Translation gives CASSVAGQGRGYTF.

This CDR3 reads CASSSQRSEWANVLTF. The CDR3 DNA follows: TGTGCCAGCAGCTCCCAACGGAGTGAGTGGGCCAACGTCCTGACTTTC. V gene TRBV9 combines with J gene TRBJ2-6; D unclear. The V end was cut by 4 bases, the J end by 5 bases, with 16 bases between. CDR1 is SGDLS and CDR2 is YYNGEE in the germline V gene. This CDR3 has 16 amino acids. The complete variable domain, with remaining parts taken from reference TRBV9 and TRBJ2-6, reads DSGVTQTPKHLITATGQRVTLRCSPRSGDLSVYWYQQSLDQGLQFLIQYYNGEERAKGNILERFSAQQFPDLHSELNLSSLELGDSALYFCASSSQRSEWANVLTFGAGSRLTVL.

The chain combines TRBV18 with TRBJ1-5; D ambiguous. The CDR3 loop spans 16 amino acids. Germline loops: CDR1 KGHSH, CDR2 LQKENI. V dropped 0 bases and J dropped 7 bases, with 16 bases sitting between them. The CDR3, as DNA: TGTGCCAGCTCACCACCGGGTCGAGTGCCGGGGCAGCCCCAGCATTTT. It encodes CASSPPGRVPGQPQHF.

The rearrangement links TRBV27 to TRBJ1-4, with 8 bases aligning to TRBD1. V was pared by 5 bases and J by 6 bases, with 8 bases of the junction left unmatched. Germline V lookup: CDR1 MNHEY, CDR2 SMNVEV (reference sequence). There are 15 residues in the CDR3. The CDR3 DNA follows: TGTGCCAGCAGTCCGGCACAGGGGGACGATGAAAAACTGTTTTTT. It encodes CASSPAQGDDEKLFF.

CDR3 sequence (DNA): TGCGCCAGCAGCTCGAGTCAGGGTAACACTGAAGCTTTCTTT. This codes for CASSSSQGNTEAFF. The rearrangement links TRBV5-1 to TRBJ1-1; D might be TRBD1 (5 bases). The CDR3 has 14 amino acids. CDR1 SGHRS and CDR2 YFSETQ come from the germline V gene. The V gene lost 3 bases and the J gene lost 2 bases, with 11 bases spanning the gap.

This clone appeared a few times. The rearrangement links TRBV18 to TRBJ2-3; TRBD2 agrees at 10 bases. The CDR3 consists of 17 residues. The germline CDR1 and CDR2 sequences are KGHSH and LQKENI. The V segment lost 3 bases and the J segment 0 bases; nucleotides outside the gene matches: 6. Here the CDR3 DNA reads TGTGCCAGCTCACCCCGGCTAGCGGGGGTTAGCACAGATACGCAGTATTTT. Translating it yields CASSPRLAGVSTDTQYF. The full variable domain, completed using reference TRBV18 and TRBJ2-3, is NAGVMQNPRHLVRRRGQEARLRCSPMKGHSHVYWYRQLPEEGLKFMVYLQKENIIDESGMPKERFSAEFPKEGPSILRIQQVVRGDSAAYFCASSPRLAGVSTDTQYFGPGTRLTVL.

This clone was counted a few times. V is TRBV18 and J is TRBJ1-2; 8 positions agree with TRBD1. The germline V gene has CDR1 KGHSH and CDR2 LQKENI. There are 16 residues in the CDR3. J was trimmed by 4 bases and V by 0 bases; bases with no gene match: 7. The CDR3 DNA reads TGTGCCAGCTCACCACCCGGCAGGGGGCTTGGCTATGGCTACACCTTC. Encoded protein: CASSPPGRGLGYGYTF. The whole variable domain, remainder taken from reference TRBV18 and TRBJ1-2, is NAGVMQNPRHLVRRRGQEARLRCSPMKGHSHVYWYRQLPEEGLKFMVYLQKENIIDESGMPKERFSAEFPKEGPSILRIQQVVRGDSAAYFCASSPPGRGLGYGYTFGSGTRLTVV.

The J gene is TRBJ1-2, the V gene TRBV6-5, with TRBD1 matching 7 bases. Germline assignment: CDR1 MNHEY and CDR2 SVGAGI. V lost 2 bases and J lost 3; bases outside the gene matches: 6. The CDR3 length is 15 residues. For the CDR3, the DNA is TGTGCCAGCAGTTACCACAGGGGATGGGACTATGGCTACACCTTC. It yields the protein CASSYHRGWDYGYTF.

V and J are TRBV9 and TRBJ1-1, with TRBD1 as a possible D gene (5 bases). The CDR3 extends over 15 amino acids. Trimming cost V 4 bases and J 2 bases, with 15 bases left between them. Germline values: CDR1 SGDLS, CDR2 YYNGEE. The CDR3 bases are TGTGCCAGCAGCCCGGGGGTCAGGATTAACACTGAAGCTTTCTTT. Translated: CASSPGVRINTEAFF.

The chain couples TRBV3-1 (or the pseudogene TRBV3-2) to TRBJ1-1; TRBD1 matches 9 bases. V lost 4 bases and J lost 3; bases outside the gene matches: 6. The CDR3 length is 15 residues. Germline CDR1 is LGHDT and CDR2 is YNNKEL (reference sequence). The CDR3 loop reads CASSPRDRVYTEAFF. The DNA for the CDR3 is TGTGCCAGCAGCCCCCGGGACAGGGTTTACACTGAAGCTTTCTTT.

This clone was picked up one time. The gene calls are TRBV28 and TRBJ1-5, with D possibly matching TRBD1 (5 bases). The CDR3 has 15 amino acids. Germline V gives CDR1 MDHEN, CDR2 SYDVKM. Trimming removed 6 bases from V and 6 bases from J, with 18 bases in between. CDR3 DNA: TGTGCCAGCAGCCCATCTACCGCGGGGCCTCAGCCCCAGCATTTT. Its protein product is CASSPSTAGPQPQHF.

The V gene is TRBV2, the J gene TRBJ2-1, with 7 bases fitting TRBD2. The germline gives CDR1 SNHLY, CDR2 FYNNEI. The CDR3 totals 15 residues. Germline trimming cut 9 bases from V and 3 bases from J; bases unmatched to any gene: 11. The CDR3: CARGKSGAGYNEQFF. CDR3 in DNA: TGTGCCAGGGGAAAGAGCGGGGCGGGCTACAATGAGCAGTTCTTC.

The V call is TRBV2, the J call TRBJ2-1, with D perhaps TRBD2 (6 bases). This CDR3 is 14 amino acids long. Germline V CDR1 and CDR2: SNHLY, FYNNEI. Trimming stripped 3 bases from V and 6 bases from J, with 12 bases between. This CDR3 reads CASSDQRVSNEQFF. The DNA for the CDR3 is TGTGCCAGCAGTGATCAGCGGGTGTCCAATGAGCAGTTCTTC. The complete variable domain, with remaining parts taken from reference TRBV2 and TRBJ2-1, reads EPEVTQTPSHQVTQMGQEVILRCVPISNHLYFYWYRQILGQKVEFLVSFYNNEISEKSEIFDDQFSVERPDGSNFTLKIRSTKLEDSAMYFCASSDQRVSNEQFFGPGTRLTVL.

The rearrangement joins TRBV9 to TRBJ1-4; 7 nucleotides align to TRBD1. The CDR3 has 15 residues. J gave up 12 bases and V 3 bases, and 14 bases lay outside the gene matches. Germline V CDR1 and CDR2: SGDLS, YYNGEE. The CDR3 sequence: CASSATRTGQGELFF. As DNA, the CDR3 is TGTGCCAGCAGCGCGACCCGGACAGGACAAGGGGAACTGTTTTTT.

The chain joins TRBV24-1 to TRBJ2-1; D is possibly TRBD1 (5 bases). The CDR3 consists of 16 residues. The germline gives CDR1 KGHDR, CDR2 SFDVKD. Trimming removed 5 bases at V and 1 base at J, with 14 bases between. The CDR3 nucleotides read TGTGCCACCAGTGGGGCAGGGTCTAAATCCTACAATGAGCAGTTCTTC. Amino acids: CATSGAGSKSYNEQFF.

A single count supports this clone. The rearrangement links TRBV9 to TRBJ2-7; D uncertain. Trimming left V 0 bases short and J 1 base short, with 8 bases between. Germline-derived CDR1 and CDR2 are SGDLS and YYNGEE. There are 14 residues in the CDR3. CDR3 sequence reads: CASSVASLSYEQYF. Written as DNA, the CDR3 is TGTGCCAGCAGCGTAGCTTCCTTATCCTACGAGCAGTACTTC.

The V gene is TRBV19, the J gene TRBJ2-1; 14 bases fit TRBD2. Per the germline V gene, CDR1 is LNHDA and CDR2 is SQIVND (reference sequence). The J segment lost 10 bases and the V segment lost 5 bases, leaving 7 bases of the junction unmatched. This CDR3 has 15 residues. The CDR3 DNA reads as TGTGCCAGTAGTTCCGGACTAGCGGGGGGCGAGGAGCAGTTCTTC. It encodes CASSSGLAGGEEQFF.

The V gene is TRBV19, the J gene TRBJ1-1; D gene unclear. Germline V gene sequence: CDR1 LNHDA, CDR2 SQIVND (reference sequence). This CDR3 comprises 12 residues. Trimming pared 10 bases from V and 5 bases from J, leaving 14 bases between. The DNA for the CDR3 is TGTGCCACCGGAGTTAGAAAGACTGAAGCTTTCTTT. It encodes CATGVRKTEAFF.

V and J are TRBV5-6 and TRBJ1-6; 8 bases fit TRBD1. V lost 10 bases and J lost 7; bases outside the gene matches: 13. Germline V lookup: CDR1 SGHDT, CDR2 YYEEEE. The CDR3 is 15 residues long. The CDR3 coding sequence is TGTGCCGGACGTCGGACAGGGCTGGAAAATTCACCCCTCCACTTT. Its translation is CAGRRTGLENSPLHF.

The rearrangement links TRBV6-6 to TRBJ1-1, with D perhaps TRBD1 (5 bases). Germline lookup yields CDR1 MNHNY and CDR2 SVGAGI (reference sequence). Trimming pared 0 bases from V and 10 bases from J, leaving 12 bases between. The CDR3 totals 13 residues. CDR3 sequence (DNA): TGTGCCAGCAGTTACTCGAACAGCGGGGGAGCTTTCTTT. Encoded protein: CASSYSNSGGAFF.

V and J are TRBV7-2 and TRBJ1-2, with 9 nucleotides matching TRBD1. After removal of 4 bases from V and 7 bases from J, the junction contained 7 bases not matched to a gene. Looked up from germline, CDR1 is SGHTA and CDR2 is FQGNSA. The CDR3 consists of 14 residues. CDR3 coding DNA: TGTGCCAGCAGCTCGGGACAGGGAAGGGGTGGCTACACCTTC. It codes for CASSSGQGRGGYTF.